A selection of T cell receptor beta chains follows, all from one sample in a study of blood T cell repertoires in COVID-19. Measured with immunoSEQ multiplex PCR; TCRdb has only the in-frame clones, and not every one. The repertoire includes about 250,000 clones, 80% to 90% of them detected once, and 2% to 3% sits in the top ten. The sample was PBMCs or T cells enriched from blood (not recorded which). The receptors originated from a young woman who had recovered from COVID-19. CDR3s include the opening cysteine and the closing phenylalanine or tryptophan. D genes are given only for firm matches. Not every row has a clone size; where given, it reads once, few, many or a size class.

v_call	clone_size	d_call	j_call	cdr3_nt	cdr3_aa
TRBV18	few	TRBD2	TRBJ2-1	TGTGCCAGCTCATTACTAGCGGGGGAAAGGAATGAGCAGTTCTTC	CASSLLAGERNEQFF
TRBV2	-	TRBD1	TRBJ2-7	TGTGCCACTCAACTGACAGGGGGCATAGACGAGCAGTACTTC	CATQLTGGIDEQYF
TRBV29-1	-	TRBD1	TRBJ2-3	TGCAGCGTTGGACAGGGATTGGGCACAGATACGCAGTATTTT	CSVGQGLGTDTQYF
TRBV2	-	-	TRBJ1-2	TGTGCCAGCAGTGCGGACAGTAGAATTACTAACTATGGCTACACCTTC	CASSADSRITNYGYTF
TRBV19	-	-	TRBJ1-1	TGTGCCAGTAGTGAGGGTAACACTGAAGCTTTCTTT	CASSEGNTEAFF
TRBV10-3	-	-	TRBJ2-7	TGTGCCATCAGTGATAATCGGGGGATTTTCTACGAGCAGTACTTC	CAISDNRGIFYEQYF
TRBV6-1	-	TRBD1	TRBJ1-2	TGTGCCAGCAGTGAGGCGGGACAGGGACTCTATGGCTACACCTTC	CASSEAGQGLYGYTF
TRBV5-6	-	TRBD1	TRBJ2-7	TGTGCCAGCAGCTCCGGGACAGCCTACGAGCAGTACTTC	CASSSGTAYEQYF
TRBV6-5	-	-	TRBJ2-7	TGTGCCAGCAGTTACGGGCAGGGGGGAGGCGAGCAGTACTTC	CASSYGQGGGEQYF
TRBV6-5	-	-	TRBJ2-7	TGTGCCAGCAGTTACTCTATTGAGCCCTACGAGCAGTACTTC	CASSYSIEPYEQYF
TRBV27	-	-	TRBJ1-6	TGTGCCAGCAGTTTAAGAGGAGGCTCCTATAATTCACCCCTCCACTTT	CASSLRGGSYNSPLHF
TRBV9	-	-	TRBJ1-6	TGTGCCAGCAGTCGGGAATTCAATAATTCACCCCTCCACTTT	CASSREFNNSPLHF
TRBV7-3	few	-	TRBJ2-3	TGTGCCAGCAGCATCGGAGGCACAGATACGCAGTATTTT	CASSIGGTDTQYF
TRBV28	-	-	TRBJ2-7	TGTGCCAGCAGTCCTAATATCGAGCAGTACTTC	CASSPNIEQYF
TRBV4-1	-	-	TRBJ1-2	TGCGCCAGCAGCCCACCACAGGGCAGTAACTATGGCTACACCTTC	CASSPPQGSNYGYTF
TRBV3-1/TRBV3-2	once	TRBD2	TRBJ2-3	TGTGCCAGCAGCCAAGTATTCTCGCGGGGGGTCTATAGAGATACGCAGTATTTT	CASSQVFSRGVYRDTQYF
TRBV3-1/TRBV3-2	-	TRBD2	TRBJ2-7	TGTGCCAGCAGCCCACCGGGGCTAGCGGGGGGAACCTACGAGCAGTACTTC	CASSPPGLAGGTYEQYF
TRBV19	-	TRBD1	TRBJ1-1	TGTGCCAGTAGTACCCAACAGGGGGCCGGTGAAGCTTTCTTT	CASSTQQGAGEAFF
TRBV3-1/TRBV3-2	-	-	TRBJ2-2	TGTGCCAGCAGTCCACCACATAACACCGGGGAGCTGTTTTTT	CASSPPHNTGELFF
TRBV10-3	-	TRBD1	TRBJ2-7	TGTGCCATCAGTGAGCTAACAGGGGTCGAGCAGTACTTC	CAISELTGVEQYF
TRBV10-3	once	-	TRBJ1-2	TGTGCCATCACTAGTAAGGAGTTTGACGGCTACACCTTC	CAITSKEFDGYTF
TRBV3-1/TRBV3-2	once	-	TRBJ1-2	TGTGCCAGCAGCCAAGATGACAGGCTGGCCTATGGCTACACCTTC	CASSQDDRLAYGYTF
TRBV18	-	TRBD1	TRBJ1-4	TGTGCCAGCTCACCGGGACAGGGGTTAGAAAAACTGTTTTTT	CASSPGQGLEKLFF
TRBV28	-	TRBD2	TRBJ2-3	TGTGCCAGCAGTTCGGGACTAGCGGGTGTACCAGATACGCAGTATTTT	CASSSGLAGVPDTQYF
TRBV12-3/TRBV12-4	-	-	TRBJ1-1	TGTGCCAGCAGTCCCTCCGGTCGCACTGAAGCTTTCTTT	CASSPSGRTEAFF
TRBV4-1	-	-	TRBJ2-7	TGCGCCAGCAGCCAAGTCCCCAGAAGCTCCTACGAGCAGTACTTC	CASSQVPRSSYEQYF
TRBV19	once	TRBD1	TRBJ1-1	TGTGCCAGTAGTGCCAGACAGGGTATGAACACTGAAGCTTTCTTT	CASSARQGMNTEAFF
TRBV5-5	-	-	TRBJ1-2	TGTGCCAGCAGCTTGCAGGCTAACTATGGCTACACCTTC	CASSLQANYGYTF